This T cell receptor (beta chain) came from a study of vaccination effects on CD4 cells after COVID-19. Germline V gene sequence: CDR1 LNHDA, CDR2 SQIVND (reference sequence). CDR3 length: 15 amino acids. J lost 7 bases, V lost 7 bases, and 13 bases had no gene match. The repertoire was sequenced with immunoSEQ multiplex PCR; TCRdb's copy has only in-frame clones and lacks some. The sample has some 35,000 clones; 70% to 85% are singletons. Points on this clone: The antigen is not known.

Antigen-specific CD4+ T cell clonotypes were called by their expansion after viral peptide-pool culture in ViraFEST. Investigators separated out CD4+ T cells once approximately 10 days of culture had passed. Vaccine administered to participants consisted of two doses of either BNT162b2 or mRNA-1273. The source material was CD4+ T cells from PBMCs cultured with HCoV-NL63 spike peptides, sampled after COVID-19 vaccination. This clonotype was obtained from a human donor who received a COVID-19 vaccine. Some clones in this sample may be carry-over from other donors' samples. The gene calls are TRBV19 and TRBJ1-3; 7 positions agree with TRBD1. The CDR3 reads CASTRGRDGVNTIYF. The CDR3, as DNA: TGTGCCAGTACTAGGGGGCGCGATGGGGTGAACACCATATATTTT.